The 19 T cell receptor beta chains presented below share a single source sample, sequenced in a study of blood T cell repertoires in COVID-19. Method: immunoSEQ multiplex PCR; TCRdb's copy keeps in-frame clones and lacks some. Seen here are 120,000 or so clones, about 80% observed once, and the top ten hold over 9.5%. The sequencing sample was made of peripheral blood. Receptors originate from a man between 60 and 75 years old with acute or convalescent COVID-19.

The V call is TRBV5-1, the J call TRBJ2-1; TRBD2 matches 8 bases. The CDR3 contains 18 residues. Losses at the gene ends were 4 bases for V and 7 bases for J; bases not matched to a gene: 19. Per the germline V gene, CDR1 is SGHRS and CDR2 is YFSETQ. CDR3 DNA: TGCGCCAGCAGCGAACCCTTACGACGGGAGGGCCGGGGGAATGAGCAGTTCTTC. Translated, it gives CASSEPLRREGRGNEQFF.

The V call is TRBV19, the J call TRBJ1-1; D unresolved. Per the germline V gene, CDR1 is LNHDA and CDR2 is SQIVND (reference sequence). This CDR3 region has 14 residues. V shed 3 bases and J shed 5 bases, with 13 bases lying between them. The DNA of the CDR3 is TGTGCCAGTAGTATCCTAACCCGCGGAACTGAAGCTTTCTTT. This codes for CASSILTRGTEAFF.

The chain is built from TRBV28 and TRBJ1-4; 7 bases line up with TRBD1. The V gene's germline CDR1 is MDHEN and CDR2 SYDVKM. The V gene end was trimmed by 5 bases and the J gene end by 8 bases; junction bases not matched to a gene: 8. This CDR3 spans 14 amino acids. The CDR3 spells CASSPYRGEEKLFF. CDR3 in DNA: TGTGCCAGCAGTCCTTACAGGGGCGAAGAAAAACTGTTTTTT.

Written as DNA, the CDR3 is TGTGCCAGCAGCTTAGGCCGGGACAGGGCTTCCTACGAGCAGTACTTC. The encoded protein is CASSLGRDRASYEQYF. The chain recombines TRBV7-2 with TRBJ2-7, with TRBD1 matching 9 bases. Germline V lookup: CDR1 SGHTA, CDR2 FQGNSA. The CDR3 spans 16 residues. J was trimmed by 1 base and V by 1 base; bases with no gene match: 5.

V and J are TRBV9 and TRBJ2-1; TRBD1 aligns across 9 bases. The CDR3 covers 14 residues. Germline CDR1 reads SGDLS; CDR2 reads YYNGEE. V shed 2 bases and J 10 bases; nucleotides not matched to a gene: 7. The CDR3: CASSVGTGRREQFF. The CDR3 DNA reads TGTGCCAGCAGCGTGGGGACAGGGAGGCGGGAGCAGTTCTTC. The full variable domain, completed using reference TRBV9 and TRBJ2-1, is DSGVTQTPKHLITATGQRVTLRCSPRSGDLSVYWYQQSLDQGLQFLIQYYNGEERAKGNILERFSAQQFPDLHSELNLSSLELGDSALYFCASSVGTGRREQFFGPGTRLTVL.

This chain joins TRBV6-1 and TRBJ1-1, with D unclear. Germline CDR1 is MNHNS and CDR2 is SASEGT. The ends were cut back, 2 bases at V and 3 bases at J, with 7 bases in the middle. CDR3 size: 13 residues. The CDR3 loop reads CASSETGYTEAFF. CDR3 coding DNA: TGTGCCAGCAGTGAAACGGGGTACACTGAAGCTTTCTTT.

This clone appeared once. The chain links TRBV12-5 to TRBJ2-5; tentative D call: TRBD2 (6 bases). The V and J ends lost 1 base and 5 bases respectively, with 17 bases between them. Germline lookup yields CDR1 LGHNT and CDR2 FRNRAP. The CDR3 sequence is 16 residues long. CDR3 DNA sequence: TGTGCTAGTGGTTTGGCGACCGGGGGTAGCGTTGAGACCCAGTACTTC. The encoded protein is CASGLATGGSVETQYF.

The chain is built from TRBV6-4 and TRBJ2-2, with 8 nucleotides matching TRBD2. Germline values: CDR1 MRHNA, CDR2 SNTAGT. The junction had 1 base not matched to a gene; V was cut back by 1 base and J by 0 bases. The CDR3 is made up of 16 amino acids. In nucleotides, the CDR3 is TGTGCCAGCAGTGACTTAGCGGGATCGAACACCGGGGAGCTGTTTTTT. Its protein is CASSDLAGSNTGELFF.

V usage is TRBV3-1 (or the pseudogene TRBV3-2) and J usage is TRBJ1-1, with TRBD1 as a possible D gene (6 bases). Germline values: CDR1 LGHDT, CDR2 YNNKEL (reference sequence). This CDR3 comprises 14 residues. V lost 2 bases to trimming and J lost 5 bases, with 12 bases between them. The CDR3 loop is CASSQRGGETEAFF. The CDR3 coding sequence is TGTGCCAGCAGCCAAAGGGGGGGAGAGACTGAAGCTTTCTTT.

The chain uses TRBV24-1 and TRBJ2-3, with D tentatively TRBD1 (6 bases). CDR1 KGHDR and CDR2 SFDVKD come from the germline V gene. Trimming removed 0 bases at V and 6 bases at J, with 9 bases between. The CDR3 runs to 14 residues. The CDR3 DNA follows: TGTGCCACCAGTGATTTGAGGACAGTTGATACGCAGTATTTT. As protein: CATSDLRTVDTQYF.

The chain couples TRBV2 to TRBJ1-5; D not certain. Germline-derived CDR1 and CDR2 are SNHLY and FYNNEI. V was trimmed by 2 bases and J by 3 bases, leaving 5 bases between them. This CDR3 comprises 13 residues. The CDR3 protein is CASSEQANQPQHF. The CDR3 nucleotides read TGTGCCAGCAGTGAACAGGCCAATCAGCCCCAGCATTTT.

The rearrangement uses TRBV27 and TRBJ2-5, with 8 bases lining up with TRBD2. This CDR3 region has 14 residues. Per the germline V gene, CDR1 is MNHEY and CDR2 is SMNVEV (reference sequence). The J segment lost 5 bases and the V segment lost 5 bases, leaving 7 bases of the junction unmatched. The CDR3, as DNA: TGTGCCAGCAGTCGTGCGGGGGGCAGGGAGACCCAGTACTTC. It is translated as CASSRAGGRETQYF.

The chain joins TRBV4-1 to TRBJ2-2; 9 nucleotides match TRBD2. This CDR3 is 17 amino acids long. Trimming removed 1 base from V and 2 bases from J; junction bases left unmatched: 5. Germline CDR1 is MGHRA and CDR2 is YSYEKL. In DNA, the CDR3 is TGCGCCAGCAGCCAAGTACTAGCGGGTGTTAACACCGGGGAGCTGTTTTTT. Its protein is CASSQVLAGVNTGELFF.

The CDR3 nucleotides read TGTGCCAGCAGCCGGACAGATACGCAGTATTTT. Residues: CASSRTDTQYF. The chain is built from TRBV11-2 and TRBJ2-3; no clear D gene. Germline CDR1 and CDR2: SGHAT and FQNNGV. This CDR3 is built from 11 residues. The V end was cut by 5 bases, the J end by 3 bases, with 3 bases between.

CDR3 nucleotide sequence: TGTGCCAGCAGCTCCCTGGGAGGGCGGACCCAGTACTTC. Translated: CASSSLGGRTQYF. The chain employs TRBV11-2 and TRBJ2-5, with TRBD2 identical over 7 bases. Germline assignment: CDR1 SGHAT and CDR2 FQNNGV. The CDR3 runs to 13 residues. J gave up 7 bases and V 4 bases, and 6 bases lay outside the gene matches.

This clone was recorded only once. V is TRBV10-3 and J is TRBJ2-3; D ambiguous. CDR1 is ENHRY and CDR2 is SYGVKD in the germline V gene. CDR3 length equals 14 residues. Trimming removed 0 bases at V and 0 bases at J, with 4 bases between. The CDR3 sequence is CAISESRSTDTQYF. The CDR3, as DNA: TGTGCCATCAGTGAGTCTCGGAGCACAGATACGCAGTATTTT.

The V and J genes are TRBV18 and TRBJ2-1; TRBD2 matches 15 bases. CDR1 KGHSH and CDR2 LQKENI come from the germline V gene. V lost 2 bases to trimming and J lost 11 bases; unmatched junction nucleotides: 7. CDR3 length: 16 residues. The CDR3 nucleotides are TGTGCCAGCTCACCAATGGGACTAGCGGGAGGTGGCCAGCAGTTCTTC. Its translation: CASSPMGLAGGGQQFF.

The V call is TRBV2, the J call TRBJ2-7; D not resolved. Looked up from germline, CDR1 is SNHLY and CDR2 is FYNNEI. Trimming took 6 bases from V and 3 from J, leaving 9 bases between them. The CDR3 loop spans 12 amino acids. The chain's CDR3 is CASRPGNYEQYF. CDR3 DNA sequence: TGTGCCAGCAGGCCAGGAAACTACGAGCAGTACTTC.

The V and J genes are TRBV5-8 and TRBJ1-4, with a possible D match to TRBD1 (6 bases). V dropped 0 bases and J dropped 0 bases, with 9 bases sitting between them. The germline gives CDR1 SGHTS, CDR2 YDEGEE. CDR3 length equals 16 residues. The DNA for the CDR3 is TGTGCCAGCAGCTTGGTACGGACAGCAACTAATGAAAAACTGTTTTTT. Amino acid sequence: CASSLVRTATNEKLFF.